This TCR beta chain was recorded in a study of vaccination and CD4 T cells after COVID-19. Study-wide context: From HCoV-229E, HCoV-OC43, HCoV-NL63 and SARS-CoV-2, overlapping spike peptides were used to stimulate the cells.

This clonotype occurred a few times. The antigen is not known. From germline, CDR1 is SGHVS and CDR2 FNYEAQ. Trimming left V 5 bases short and J 12 bases short, with 20 bases between. The CDR3 is 15 residues long. Treatment given: roughly 10-day PBMC culture with coronavirus spike peptide pools or control peptides (ViraFEST assay). The Oncomine TCR Beta short-read assay was applied to DNA of cultured CD4+ T cells. TCRdb reprocessed the PCR reads via MiXCR and lists one record per CDR3 protein. In the table there are 14,000 to 15,000 distinct CDR3 sequences, approximately 49% of which are singletons. The sequenced material came from CD4+ T cells from blood, cultured in vitro. The TCR originated in a human donor who had recovered from COVID-19. The chain links TRBV7-6 to TRBJ1-6, with D possibly matching TRBD1 (6 bases). The CDR3, as DNA: TGTGCCAGCAGCCCGATAGGGGGGGCAGCCGAACCCCTCCACTTT. Translation gives CASSPIGGAAEPLHF.